The TCR beta chain under discussion was sequenced for a study of blood T cell repertoires in COVID-19. The CDR3 length is 20 residues. V trimming: 3 bases; J trimming: 2 bases; junction bases outside the gene matches: 15. CDR1 and CDR2 (germline): MNHEY, SMNVEV (reference sequence). As handled by the study authors: It was from reference gene primer amplification that nucleated cell counts were estimated. Profiled with immunoSEQ multiplex PCR; TCRdb holds only in-frame clones, not every one. V and J calls and clone size are as listed in that table; D and trimming were resolved from the DNA. The sample lists 15,000 to 20,000 clones, around 92% seen once, with less than 9.5% in the top ten.

The genes are TRBV27 and TRBJ2-7; 14 bases align to TRBD2. The clonotype was recovered from a human donor in a cohort sampled during active COVID-19. The source material was peripheral blood. This chain's CDR3 is CASSFFVPGLAGACPYEQYF. The CDR3 DNA reads as TGTGCCAGCAGTTTCTTTGTACCGGGACTAGCGGGAGCTTGTCCCTACGAGCAGTACTTC.